This T cell receptor beta chain was observed in a study of T cells in localized non-small cell lung cancer. Study-level points and caveats: There were a median 57 of the top 100 tumor clones appearing in adjacent lung. Uninvolved adjacent lung showed peak T cell clonality, exceeding tumor.

The CDR3 has 17 residues. V was clipped by 3 bases and J by 0 bases, with 14 bases between them. CDR1 LGHNA and CDR2 YSLEER come from the germline V gene. For this clone: Its antigen is as yet unknown.

The assay was immunoSEQ multiplex PCR, and TCRdb's table has in-frame clones only and misses some. This sample carries roughly 35,000 clones, 87% of them seen once, and the ten largest clones take approximately 7.2%. This sequence was found in a woman aged 40 to 75 with stage I lung adenocarcinoma. This sequence joins TRBV4-3 and TRBJ1-4, with a weak D call TRBD1 (5 bases). The material sequenced was peripheral blood, taken before any cancer treatment. The CDR3 bases are TGCGCCAGCAGCCAGGATTGGGTCAGGGCAACTAATGAAAAACTGTTTTTT. It encodes CASSQDWVRATNEKLFF.